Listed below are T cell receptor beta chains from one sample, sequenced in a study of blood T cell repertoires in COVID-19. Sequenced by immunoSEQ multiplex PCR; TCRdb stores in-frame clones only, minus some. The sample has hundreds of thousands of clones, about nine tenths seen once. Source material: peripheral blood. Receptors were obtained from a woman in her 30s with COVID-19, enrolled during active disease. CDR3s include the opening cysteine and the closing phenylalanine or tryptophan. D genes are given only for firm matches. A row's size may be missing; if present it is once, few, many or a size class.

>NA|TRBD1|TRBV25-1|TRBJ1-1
CASRQTGMNTEAFF
TGTGCCAGCAGACAGACAGGGATGAACACTGAAGCTTTCTTT
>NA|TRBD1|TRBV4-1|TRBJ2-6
CASSLTGTGGAGANVLTF
TGCGCCAGCAGCCTTACCGGGACAGGGGGCGCGGGGGCCAACGTCCTGACTTTC
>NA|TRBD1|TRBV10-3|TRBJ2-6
CATGTDRTPSGANVLTF
TGTGCCACCGGAACGGACAGGACACCATCTGGGGCCAACGTCCTGACTTTC
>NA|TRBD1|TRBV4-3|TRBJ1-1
CASSQTMDRGGTEAFF
TGCGCCAGCAGCCAAACCATGGACAGGGGCGGTACTGAAGCTTTCTTT
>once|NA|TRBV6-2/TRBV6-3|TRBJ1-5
CASSYSGLQHF
TGTGCCAGCAGTTACTCGGGGCTCCAGCATTTT
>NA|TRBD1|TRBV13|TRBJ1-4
CASSLAHGTGLEKLFF
TGTGCCAGCAGCTTAGCTCACGGGACAGGGTTGGAAAAACTGTTTTTT
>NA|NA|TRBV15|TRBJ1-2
CATSRDTQLNYGYTF
TGTGCCACCAGCAGAGATACGCAGTTAAACTATGGCTACACCTTC
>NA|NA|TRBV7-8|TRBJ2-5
CASSLDRVETQYF
TGTGCCAGCAGCTTAGATCGAGTGGAGACCCAGTACTTC
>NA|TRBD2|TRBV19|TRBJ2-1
CASKLLAGGVYNEQFF
TGTGCCAGTAAACTTCTAGCGGGAGGCGTCTACAATGAGCAGTTCTTC
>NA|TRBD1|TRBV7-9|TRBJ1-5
CASSLGQGSMRQPQHF
TGTGCCAGCAGCTTAGGACAGGGTAGCATGCGTCAGCCCCAGCATTTT
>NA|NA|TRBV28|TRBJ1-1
CASSSGQSPNTEAFF
TGTGCCAGCAGTTCCGGACAGTCCCCGAACACTGAAGCTTTCTTT
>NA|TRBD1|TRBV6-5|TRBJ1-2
CASGGQGAGGYTF
TGTGCCAGCGGGGGACAGGGGGCGGGTGGCTACACCTTC
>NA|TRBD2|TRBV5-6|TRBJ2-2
CASSLAILAGAGELFF
TGTGCCAGCAGCTTGGCCATTTTAGCGGGAGCCGGGGAGCTGTTTTTT
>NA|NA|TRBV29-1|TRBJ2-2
CSVEVGAGELFF
TGCAGCGTTGAAGTCGGGGCCGGGGAGCTGTTTTTT
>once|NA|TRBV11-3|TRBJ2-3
CASSSIGGFTDTQYF
TGTGCCAGCAGCTCCATTGGCGGGTTCACAGATACGCAGTATTTT
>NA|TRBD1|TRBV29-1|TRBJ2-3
CSVEVQGAPDTQYF
TGCAGCGTTGAGGTACAGGGGGCCCCAGATACGCAGTATTTT
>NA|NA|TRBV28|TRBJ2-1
CASSLLAEPAYNEQFF
TGTGCCAGCAGTTTGTTGGCGGAGCCCGCCTACAATGAGCAGTTCTTC
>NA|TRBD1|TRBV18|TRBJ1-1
CASSSWTGRNTEAFF
TGTGCCAGCTCATCATGGACAGGGCGAAACACTGAAGCTTTCTTT
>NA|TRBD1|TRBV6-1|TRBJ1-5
CASSETQGVHQPQHF
TGTGCCAGCAGTGAAACACAGGGGGTCCATCAGCCCCAGCATTTT
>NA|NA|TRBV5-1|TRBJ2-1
CASSRDAGEQFF
TGCGCCAGCAGCCGCGACGCGGGAGAGCAGTTCTTC
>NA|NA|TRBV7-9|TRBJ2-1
CASSLARTYGNEQFF
TGTGCCAGCAGCTTAGCCAGGACTTACGGCAATGAGCAGTTCTTC